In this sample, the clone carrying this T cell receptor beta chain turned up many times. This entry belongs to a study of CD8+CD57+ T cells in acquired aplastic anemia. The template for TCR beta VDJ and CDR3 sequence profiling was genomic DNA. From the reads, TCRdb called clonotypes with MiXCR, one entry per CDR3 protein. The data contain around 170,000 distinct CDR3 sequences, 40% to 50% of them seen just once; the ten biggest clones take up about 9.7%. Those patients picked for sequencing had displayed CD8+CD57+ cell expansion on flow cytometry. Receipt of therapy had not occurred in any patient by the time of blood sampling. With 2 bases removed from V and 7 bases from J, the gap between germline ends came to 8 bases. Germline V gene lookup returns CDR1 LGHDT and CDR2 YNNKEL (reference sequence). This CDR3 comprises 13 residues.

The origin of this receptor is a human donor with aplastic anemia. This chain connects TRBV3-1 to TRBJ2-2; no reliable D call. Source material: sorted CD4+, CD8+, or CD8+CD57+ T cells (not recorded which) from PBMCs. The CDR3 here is CASSQYLHGELFF. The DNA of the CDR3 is TGTGCCAGCAGCCAATACCTCCACGGGGAGCTGTTTTTT.